Listed here is a single T cell receptor beta chain. Time point reported: pretreatment peripheral blood. Generated by immunoSEQ multiplex PCR, the TCRdb table keeps only in-frame clones and is missing some. The data show tens of thousands of clones, with 85% to 90% seen just once and around an eighth held by the top ten. This CDR3 has 12 residues. Trimming took off 9 bases at V and 0 bases at J, with 9 bases between the two ends. The germline gives CDR1 LNHDA, CDR2 SQIVND (reference sequence). This sample was included in a study of PD-L1 blockade in urothelial cancer. The receptor's source is a man in his 60s with urothelial cancer. This chain uses TRBV19 with TRBJ2-7; possibly TRBD1 for D (5 bases). The sample consisted of PBMCs, taken around atezolizumab (anti-PD-L1) treatment. This chain's CDR3 is CASSGRSYEQYF. CDR3 coding DNA: TGTGCCAGCTCAGGGCGCTCCTACGAGCAGTACTTC.